This TCR beta chain emerged from a study of shared clonotypes between healthy human individuals. Study overall: Donor ages ranged 18 to 49 years: a couple of women, three men.

Measured with immunoSEQ multiplex PCR; TCRdb has only the in-frame clones, and not every one. The profile shows about 1 million clones, roughly 75% of them singletons. Trimming pared 1 base from V and 3 bases from J, leaving 12 bases between. This CDR3 spans 15 amino acids. CDR1 is SEHNR, CDR2 FQNEAQ, per germline (reference sequence). Sequencing input: memory CD4+ T cells sorted from blood. Subset here: CD45RA-negative fraction. The TCR comes from a man aged 18 to 29 in good health. The chain employs TRBV7-9 and TRBJ1-1; tentative D call: TRBD1 (5 bases). In DNA, the CDR3 is TGTGCCAGCAGCTTAGAAGGTAGGGGCCACACTGAAGCTTTCTTT. It codes for CASSLEGRGHTEAFF. The entire variable domain, with the rest obtained from reference TRBV7-9 and TRBJ1-1, is as follows: DTGVSQNPRHKITKRGQNVTFRCDPISEHNRLYWYRQTLGQGPEFLTYFQNEAQLEKSRLLSDRFSAERPKGSFSTLEIQRTEQGDSAMYLCASSLEGRGHTEAFFGQGTRLTVV.